This T cell receptor (beta chain) derives from a study of blood T cell repertoires in COVID-19. Which cohort a participant joined came from the clinical history participants gave. This CDR3 has 13 amino acids. V was shortened by 5 bases and J by 1 base, with 8 bases between the two germline ends. Germline-derived CDR1 and CDR2 are SGHVS and FNYEAQ. In its sample, this clone was seen once. The method was immunoSEQ multiplex PCR; TCRdb's version includes in-frame clones alone and lacks a portion of them. The sample holds about 370,000 clones, under 90% seen once. The sequencing sample was made of PBMCs or T cells enriched from blood (not recorded which). This clonotype was sampled from a woman in her 30s who had recovered from COVID-19. The genes are TRBV7-6 and TRBJ1-1; no firm D call. CDR3 loop: CASSLTWNTEAFF. The DNA of the CDR3 is TGTGCCAGCAGCCTAACCTGGAACACTGAAGCTTTCTTT.